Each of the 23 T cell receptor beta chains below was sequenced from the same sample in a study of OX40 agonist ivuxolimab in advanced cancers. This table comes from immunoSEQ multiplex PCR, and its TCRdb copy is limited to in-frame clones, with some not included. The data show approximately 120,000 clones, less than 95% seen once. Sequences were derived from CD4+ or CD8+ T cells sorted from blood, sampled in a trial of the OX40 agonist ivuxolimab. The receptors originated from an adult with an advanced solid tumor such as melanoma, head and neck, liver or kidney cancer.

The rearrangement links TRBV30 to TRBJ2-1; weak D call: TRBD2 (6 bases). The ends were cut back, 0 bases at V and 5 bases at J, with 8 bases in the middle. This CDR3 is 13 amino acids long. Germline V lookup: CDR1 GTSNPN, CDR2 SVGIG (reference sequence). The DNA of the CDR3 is TGTGCCTGGAGTGTGCGGAGGGACAATGAGCAGTTCTTC. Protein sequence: CAWSVRRDNEQFF. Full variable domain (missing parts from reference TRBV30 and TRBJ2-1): SQTIHQWPATLVQPVGSPLSLECTVEGTSNPNLYWYRQAAGRGLQLLFYSVGIGQISSEVPQNLSASRPQDRQFILSSKKLLLSDSGFYLCAWSVRRDNEQFFGPGTRLTVL.

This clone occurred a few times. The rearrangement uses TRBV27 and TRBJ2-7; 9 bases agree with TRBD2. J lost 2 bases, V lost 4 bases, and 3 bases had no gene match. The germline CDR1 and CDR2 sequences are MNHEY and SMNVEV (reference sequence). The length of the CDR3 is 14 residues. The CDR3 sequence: CASSSSGAPYEQYF. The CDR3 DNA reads TGTGCCAGCAGTTCTAGCGGGGCGCCCTACGAGCAGTACTTC.

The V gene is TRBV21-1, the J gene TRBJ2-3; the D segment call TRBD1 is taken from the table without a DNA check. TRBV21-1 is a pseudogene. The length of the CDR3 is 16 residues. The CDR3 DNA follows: TGTGCCAGCAGCAAAGGTGGGACAGGGAGCCCAGATACGCAGTATTTT. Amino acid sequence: CASSKGGTGSPDTQYF.

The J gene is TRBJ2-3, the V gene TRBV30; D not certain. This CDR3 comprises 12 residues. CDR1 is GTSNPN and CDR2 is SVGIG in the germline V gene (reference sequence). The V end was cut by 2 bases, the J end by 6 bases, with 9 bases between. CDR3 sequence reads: CAWSLYVDTQYF. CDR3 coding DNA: TGTGCCTGGAGTCTCTACGTGGATACGCAGTATTTT.

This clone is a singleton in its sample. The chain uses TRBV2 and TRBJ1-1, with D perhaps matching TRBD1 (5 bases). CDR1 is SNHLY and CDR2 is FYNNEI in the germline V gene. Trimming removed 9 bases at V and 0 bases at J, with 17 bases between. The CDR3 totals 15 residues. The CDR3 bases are TGTGCCAGTGCCGTTAGAGGGACCATGAACACTGAAGCTTTCTTT. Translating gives CASAVRGTMNTEAFF. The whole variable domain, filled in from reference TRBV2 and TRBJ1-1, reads EPEVTQTPSHQVTQMGQEVILRCVPISNHLYFYWYRQILGQKVEFLVSFYNNEISEKSEIFDDQFSVERPDGSNFTLKIRSTKLEDSAMYFCASAVRGTMNTEAFFGQGTRLTVV.

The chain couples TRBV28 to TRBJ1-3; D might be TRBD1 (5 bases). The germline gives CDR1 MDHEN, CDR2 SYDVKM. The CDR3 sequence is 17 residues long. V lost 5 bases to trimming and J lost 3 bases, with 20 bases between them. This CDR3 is CASSPLATGTDGNTIYF. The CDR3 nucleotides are TGTGCCAGCAGTCCGCTAGCTACCGGGACGGATGGAAACACCATATATTTT.

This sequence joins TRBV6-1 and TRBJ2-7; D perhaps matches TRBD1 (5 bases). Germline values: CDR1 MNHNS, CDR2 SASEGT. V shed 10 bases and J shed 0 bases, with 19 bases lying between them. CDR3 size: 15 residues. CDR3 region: CATSLGGANSYEQYF. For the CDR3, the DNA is TGTGCCACCTCCCTAGGTGGGGCAAACTCCTACGAGCAGTACTTC.

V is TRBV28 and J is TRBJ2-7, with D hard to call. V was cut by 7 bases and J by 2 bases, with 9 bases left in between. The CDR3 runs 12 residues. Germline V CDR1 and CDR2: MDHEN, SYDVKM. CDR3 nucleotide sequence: TGTGCCAGCAACGTGCGTACCTACGAGCAGTACTTC. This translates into CASNVRTYEQYF. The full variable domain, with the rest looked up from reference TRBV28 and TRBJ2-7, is DVKVTQSSRYLVKRTGEKVFLECVQDMDHENMFWYRQDPGLGLRLIYFSYDVKMKEKGDIPEGYSVSREKKERFSLILESASTNQTSMYLCASNVRTYEQYFGPGTRLTVT.

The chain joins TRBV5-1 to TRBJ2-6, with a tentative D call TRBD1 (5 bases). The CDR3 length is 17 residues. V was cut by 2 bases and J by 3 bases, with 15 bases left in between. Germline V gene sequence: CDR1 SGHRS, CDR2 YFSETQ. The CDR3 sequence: CASSFDSAGFGANVLTF. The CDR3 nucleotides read TGCGCCAGCAGCTTTGACAGTGCCGGGTTTGGGGCCAACGTCCTGACTTTC.

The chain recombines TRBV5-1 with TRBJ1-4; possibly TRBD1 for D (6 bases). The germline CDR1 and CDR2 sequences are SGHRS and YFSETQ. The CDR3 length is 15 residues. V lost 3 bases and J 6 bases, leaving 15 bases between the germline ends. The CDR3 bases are TGCGCCAGCAGCTCGAGCAGGGGATGGGATGAAAAACTGTTTTTT. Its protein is CASSSSRGWDEKLFF.

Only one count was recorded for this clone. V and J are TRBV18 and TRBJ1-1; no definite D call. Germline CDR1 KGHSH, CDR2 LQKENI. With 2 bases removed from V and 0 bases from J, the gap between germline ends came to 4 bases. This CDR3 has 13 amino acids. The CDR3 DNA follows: TGTGCCAGCTCACCAGGCATGAACACTGAAGCTTTCTTT. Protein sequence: CASSPGMNTEAFF. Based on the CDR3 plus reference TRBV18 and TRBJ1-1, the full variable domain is NAGVMQNPRHLVRRRGQEARLRCSPMKGHSHVYWYRQLPEEGLKFMVYLQKENIIDESGMPKERFSAEFPKEGPSILRIQQVVRGDSAAYFCASSPGMNTEAFFGQGTRLTVV.

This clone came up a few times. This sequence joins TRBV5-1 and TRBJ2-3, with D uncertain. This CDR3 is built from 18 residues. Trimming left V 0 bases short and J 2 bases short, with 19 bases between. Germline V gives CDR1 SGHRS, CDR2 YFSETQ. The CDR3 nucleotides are TGCGCCAGCAGCTTGGCCCGCGGTAGCCGATCCTTCACAGATACGCAGTATTTT. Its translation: CASSLARGSRSFTDTQYF. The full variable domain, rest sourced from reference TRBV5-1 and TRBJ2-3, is KAGVTQTPRYLIKTRGQQVTLSCSPISGHRSVSWYQQTPGQGLQFLFEYFSETQRNKGNFPGRFSGRQFSNSRSEMNVSTLELGDSALYLCASSLARGSRSFTDTQYFGPGTRLTVL.

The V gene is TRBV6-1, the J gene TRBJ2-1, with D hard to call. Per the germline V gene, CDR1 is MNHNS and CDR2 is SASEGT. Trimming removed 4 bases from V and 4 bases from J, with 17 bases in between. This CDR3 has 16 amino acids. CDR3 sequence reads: CASSASPSRLYNEQFF. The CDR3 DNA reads TGTGCCAGCAGTGCCAGCCCCTCCCGTTTATACAATGAGCAGTTCTTC.

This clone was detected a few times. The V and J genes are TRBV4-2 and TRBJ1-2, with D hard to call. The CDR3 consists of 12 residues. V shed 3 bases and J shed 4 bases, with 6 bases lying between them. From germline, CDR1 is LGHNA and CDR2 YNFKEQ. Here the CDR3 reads CASSQGIYGYTF. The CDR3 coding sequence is TGTGCCAGCAGCCAGGGGATCTATGGCTACACCTTC.

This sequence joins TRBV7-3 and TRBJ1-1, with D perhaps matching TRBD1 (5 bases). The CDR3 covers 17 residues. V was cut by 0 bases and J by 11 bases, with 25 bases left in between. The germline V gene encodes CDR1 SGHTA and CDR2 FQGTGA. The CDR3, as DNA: TGTGCCAGCAGCTTAACTCCGGCGTCGGGGGGGAGCCTCAAGGCTTTCTTT. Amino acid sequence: CASSLTPASGGSLKAFF. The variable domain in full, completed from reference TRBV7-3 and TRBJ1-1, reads GAGVSQTPSNKVTEKGKYVELRCDPISGHTALYWYRQSLGQGPEFLIYFQGTGAADDSGLPNDRFFAVRPEGSVSTLKIQRTERGDSAVYLCASSLTPASGGSLKAFFGQGTRLTVV.

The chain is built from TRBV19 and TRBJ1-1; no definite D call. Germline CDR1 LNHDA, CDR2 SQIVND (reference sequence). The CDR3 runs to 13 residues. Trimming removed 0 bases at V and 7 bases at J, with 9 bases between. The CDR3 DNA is TGTGCCAGTAGTATAGAAGCACGAAATGAAGCTTTCTTT. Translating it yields CASSIEARNEAFF.

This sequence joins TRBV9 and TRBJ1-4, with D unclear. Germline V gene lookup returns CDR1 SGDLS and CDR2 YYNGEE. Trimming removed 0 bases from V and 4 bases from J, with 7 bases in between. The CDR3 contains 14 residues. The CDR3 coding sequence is TGTGCCAGCAGCGTAGAGGGATTTAATGAAAAACTGTTTTTT. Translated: CASSVEGFNEKLFF.

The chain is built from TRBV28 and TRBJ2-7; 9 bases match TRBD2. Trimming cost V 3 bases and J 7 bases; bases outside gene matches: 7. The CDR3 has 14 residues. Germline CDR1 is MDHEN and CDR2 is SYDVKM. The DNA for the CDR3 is TGTGCCAGCAGTTTGGCGGGAGGGCCGGGTGAGCAGTACTTC. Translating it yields CASSLAGGPGEQYF.

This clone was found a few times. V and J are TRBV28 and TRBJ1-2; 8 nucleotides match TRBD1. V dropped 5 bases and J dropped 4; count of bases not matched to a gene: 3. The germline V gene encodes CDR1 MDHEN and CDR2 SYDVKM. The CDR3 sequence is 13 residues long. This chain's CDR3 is CASSPGQVYGYTF. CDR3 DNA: TGTGCCAGCAGTCCGGGACAGGTCTATGGCTACACCTTC.

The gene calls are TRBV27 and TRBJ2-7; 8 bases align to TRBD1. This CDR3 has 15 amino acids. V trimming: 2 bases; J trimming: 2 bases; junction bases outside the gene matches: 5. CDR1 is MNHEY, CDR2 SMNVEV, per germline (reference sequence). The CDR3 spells CASSLGQGKAYEQYF. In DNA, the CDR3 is TGTGCCAGCAGTTTAGGACAGGGAAAGGCCTACGAGCAGTACTTC.

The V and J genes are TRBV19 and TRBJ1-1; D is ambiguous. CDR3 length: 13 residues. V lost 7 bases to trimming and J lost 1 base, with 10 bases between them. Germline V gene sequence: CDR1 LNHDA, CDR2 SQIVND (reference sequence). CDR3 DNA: TGTGCCAGTATATATAGTTGGAACACTGAAGCTTTCTTT. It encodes CASIYSWNTEAFF.

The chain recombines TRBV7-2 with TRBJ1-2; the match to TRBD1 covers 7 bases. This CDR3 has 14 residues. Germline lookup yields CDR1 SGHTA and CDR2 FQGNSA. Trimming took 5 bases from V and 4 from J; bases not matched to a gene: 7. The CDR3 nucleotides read TGTGCCAGCAGCATGCGGGACAGCTCCTATGGCTACACCTTC. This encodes CASSMRDSSYGYTF.

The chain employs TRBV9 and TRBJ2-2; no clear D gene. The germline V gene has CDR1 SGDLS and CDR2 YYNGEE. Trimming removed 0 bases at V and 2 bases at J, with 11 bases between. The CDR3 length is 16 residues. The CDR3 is CASSVGGFLNTGELFF. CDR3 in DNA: TGTGCCAGCAGCGTAGGAGGATTCCTAAACACCGGGGAGCTGTTTTTT.